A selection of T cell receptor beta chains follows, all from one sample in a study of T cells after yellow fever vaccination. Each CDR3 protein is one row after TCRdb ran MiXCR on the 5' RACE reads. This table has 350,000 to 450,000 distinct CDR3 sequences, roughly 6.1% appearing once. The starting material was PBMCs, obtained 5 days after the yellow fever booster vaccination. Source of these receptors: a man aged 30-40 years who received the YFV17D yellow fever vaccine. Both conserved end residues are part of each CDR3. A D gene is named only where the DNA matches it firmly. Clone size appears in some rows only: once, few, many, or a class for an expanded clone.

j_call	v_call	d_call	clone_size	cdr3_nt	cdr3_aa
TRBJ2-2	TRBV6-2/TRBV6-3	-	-	TGTGCCAGCAACGGACAATTGAACACCGGGGAGCTGTTTTTT	CASNGQLNTGELFF
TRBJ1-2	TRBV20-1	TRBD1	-	TGCAGTGCTACCCCCGGGACAGGGATATCGGAAGATGGCTACACCTTC	CSATPGTGISEDGYTF
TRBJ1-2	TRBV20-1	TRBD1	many	TGCAGTGCCCCACGGGGACAGGGGGCCGGCGGCTACACCTTC	CSAPRGQGAGGYTF
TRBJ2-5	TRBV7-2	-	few	TGTGCCAGCAGCGGGGGGGCCTACTGGGGAGAGACCCAGTACTTC	CASSGGAYWGETQYF
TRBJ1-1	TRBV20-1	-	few	TGCAGTGCTAGGGACGACGGGGGGTTGAACACTGAAGCTTTCTTT	CSARDDGGLNTEAFF
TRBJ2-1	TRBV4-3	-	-	TGCGCCAGCAGCCAATACCTAGGCCCCAATGAGCAGTTCTTC	CASSQYLGPNEQFF
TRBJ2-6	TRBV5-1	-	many	TGCGCCAGCAGCTCCAGGGTATCTGGGGCCAACGTCCTGACTTTC	CASSSRVSGANVLTF
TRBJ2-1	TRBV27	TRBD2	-	TGTGCCAGCAGTATCACTAGCGGGAGTATTTATCCCTCCTACAATGAGCAGTTCTTC	CASSITSGSIYPSYNEQFF
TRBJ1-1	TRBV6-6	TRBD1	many	TGTGCCAGCAGTAGACAGGGGAACACTGAAGCTTTCTTT	CASSRQGNTEAFF
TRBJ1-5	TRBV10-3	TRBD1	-	TGTGCCATCTGTCCAGCCGGGACAGGGAGCGGCAATCAGCCCCAGCATTTT	CAICPAGTGSGNQPQHF
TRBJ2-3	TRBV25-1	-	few	TGTGCCAGCAGTGAATATCCCGTCACCCAAGGGCCAGATACGCAGTATTTT	CASSEYPVTQGPDTQYF
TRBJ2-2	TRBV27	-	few	TGTGCCAGCAGTTCCGAGGACGGTCTCCGGATTTTAACCGGGGAGCTGTTTTTT	CASSSEDGLRILTGELFF
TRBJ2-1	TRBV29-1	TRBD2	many	TGCAGCGTTGACACCTCCTCCCCCACTAGCGGGAGGAAGGATGAGCAGTTCTTC	CSVDTSSPTSGRKDEQFF
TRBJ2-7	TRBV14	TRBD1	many	TGTGCCAGCAGACAGGGGTCGACCTACGAGCAGTACTTC	CASRQGSTYEQYF
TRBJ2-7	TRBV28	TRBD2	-	TGTGCCAGCGGGTCTAGCGGGAGTGCGTACGAGCAGTACTTC	CASGSSGSAYEQYF
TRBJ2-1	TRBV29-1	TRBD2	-	TGCAGCGTTGGACAACTTATAGCGGGAGGGCCCTACAATGAGCAGTTCTTC	CSVGQLIAGGPYNEQFF
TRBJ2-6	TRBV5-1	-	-	TGCGCCAGTAGGGGGGTCTCTGGGGCCAACGTCCTGACTTTC	CASRGVSGANVLTF
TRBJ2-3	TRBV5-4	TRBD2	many	TGTGCCAGCAGCGCGGGACTAGCGGGAGTCACAGATACGCAGTATTTT	CASSAGLAGVTDTQYF
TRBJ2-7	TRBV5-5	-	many	TGTGCCAGCAGCCCCCCCTTACGGGACTACGAGCAGTACTTC	CASSPPLRDYEQYF
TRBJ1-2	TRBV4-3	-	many	TGCGCCAGCAGCCCCGGGGGGGCAGGCTTAGACTATGGCTACACCTTC	CASSPGGAGLDYGYTF
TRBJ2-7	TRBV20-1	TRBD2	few	TGCAGTGCTAGAGGACTAGCGGGAGGAAGATACGAGCAGTACTTC	CSARGLAGGRYEQYF
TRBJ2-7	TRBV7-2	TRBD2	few	TGTGCCAGCAGCCATAGGACCGGGACTAGCGGCTACGAGCAGTACTTC	CASSHRTGTSGYEQYF
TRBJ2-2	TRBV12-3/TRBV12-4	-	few	TGTGCCATCGCTTCATGGGTGGGAGCGGGCACCGGGGAGCTGTTTTTT	CAIASWVGAGTGELFF
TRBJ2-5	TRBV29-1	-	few	TGCAGCGTTGCCGGGGAGAACCAAGAGACCCAGTACTTC	CSVAGENQETQYF
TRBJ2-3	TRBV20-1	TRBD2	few	TGCTGTGCTAGGGGGCCCGGGACTAGCTGGCCAGATACGCAGTATTTT	CCARGPGTSWPDTQYF
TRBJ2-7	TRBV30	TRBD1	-	TGTGCCTGGAGTGGACAGGGCCACTCCTACGAGCAGTACTTC	CAWSGQGHSYEQYF
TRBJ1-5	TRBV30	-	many	TGTGCCTGGAGTGGGACAGACAATCAGCCCCAGCATTTT	CAWSGTDNQPQHF
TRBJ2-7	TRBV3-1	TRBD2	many	TGTGCCAGCAGCCAAGATGCTCTAGCGGGAGGGCCTATCTACGAGCAGTACTTC	CASSQDALAGGPIYEQYF
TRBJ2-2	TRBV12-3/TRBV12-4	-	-	TGTGCCAGCGAACGGGACACCAACACCGGGGAGCAGTTTTTT	CASERDTNTGEQFF
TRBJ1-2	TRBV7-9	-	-	TGTGCCAGCAGCTCAAGCGCTTTGGGTAACTATGGCTACACCTTC	CASSSSALGNYGYTF
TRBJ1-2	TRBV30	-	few	TGTGCCTGGAGTGTACGGGAGGGTTCGTCTGGCTACACCTTC	CAWSVREGSSGYTF
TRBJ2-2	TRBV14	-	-	TGTGCCAGCAGCCAAGACCATAACACCGGGGAGCTGTTTTTT	CASSQDHNTGELFF
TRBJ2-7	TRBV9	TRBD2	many	TGTGCCAGCAGCGACTTAACCCGAGGGACTAGCGGGAGTCCCTACGAGCAGTACTTC	CASSDLTRGTSGSPYEQYF
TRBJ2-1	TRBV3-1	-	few	TGTGCCAGCAGCCAAGACCCGGCGGGGCAGTTCTTC	CASSQDPAGQFF
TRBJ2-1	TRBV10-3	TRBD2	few	TGTGCCATCGGGGGACTAGCGGGAGCTGAGCAGTTCTTC	CAIGGLAGAEQFF
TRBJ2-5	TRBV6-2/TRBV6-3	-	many	TGTGCCAGCAGTCCTCCGGGACCTAGGAGGACCCAGTACTTC	CASSPPGPRRTQYF
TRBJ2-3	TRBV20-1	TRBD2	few	TGCAGTGCTAAAGCCCCTAGCGGGATTTACACAGATACGCAGTATTTT	CSAKAPSGIYTDTQYF